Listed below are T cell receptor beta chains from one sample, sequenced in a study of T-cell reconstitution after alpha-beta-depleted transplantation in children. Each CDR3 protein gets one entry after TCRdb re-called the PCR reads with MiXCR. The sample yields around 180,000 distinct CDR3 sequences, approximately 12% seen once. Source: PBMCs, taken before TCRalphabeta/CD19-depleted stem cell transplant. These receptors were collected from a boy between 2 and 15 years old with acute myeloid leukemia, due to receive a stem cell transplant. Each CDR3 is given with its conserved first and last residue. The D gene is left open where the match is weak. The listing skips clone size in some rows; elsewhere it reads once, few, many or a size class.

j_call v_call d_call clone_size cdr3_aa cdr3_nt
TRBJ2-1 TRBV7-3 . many CASSPRGSLDEQFF TGTGCCAGCAGCCCCCGAGGGTCGTTGGATGAGCAGTTCTTC
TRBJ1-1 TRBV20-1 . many CSARTETYEAFF TGCAGTGCTAGGACGGAGACTTACGAAGCTTTCTTT
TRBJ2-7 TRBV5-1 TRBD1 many CASSYGTGGYEQYF TGCGCCAGCAGCTATGGGACAGGGGGATACGAGCAGTACTTC
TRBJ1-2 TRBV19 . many CASSPSIANYGYTF TGTGCCAGTAGTCCCTCAATAGCTAACTATGGCTACACCTTC
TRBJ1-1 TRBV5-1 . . CASSLGRGMNTEAFF TGCGCCAGCAGCCTAGGACGGGGAATGAACACTGAAGCTTTCTTT
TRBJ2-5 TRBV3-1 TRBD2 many CASSQESLAAETQYF TGTGCCAGCAGCCAAGAATCCCTAGCGGCTGAGACCCAGTACTTC
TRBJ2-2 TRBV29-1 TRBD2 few CSVEGEGTNTGELFF TGCAGCGTTGAGGGGGAGGGGACGAACACCGGGGAGCTGTTTTTT
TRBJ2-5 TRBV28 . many CASSNPGPKETQYF TGTGCCAGCAGTAACCCGGGACCTAAGGAGACCCAGTACTTC
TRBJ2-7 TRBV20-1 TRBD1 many CSAGQTNFYEQYF TGCAGTGCGGGACAGACGAACTTTTACGAGCAGTACTTC
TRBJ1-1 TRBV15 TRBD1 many CATSRDQGANTEAFF TGTGCCACCAGCAGAGATCAGGGGGCGAACACTGAAGCTTTCTTT
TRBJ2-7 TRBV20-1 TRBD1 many CSAPDRGDEQYF TGCAGTGCCCCGGACAGGGGTGACGAGCAGTACTTC
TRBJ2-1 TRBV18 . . CASSPGTTVYNEQFF TGTGCCAGCTCACCCGGGACAACAGTTTACAATGAGCAGTTCTTC
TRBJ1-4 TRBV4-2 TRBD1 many CASSQEGDRWATNEKLFF TGTGCCAGCAGCCAAGAAGGGGACAGGTGGGCGACTAATGAAAAACTGTTTTTT
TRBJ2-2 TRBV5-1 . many CASSATAYPNTGELFF TGCGCCAGCAGCGCGACGGCTTACCCGAACACCGGGGAGCTGTTTTTT
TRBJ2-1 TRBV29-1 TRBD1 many CSVEPGTAYNEQFF TGCAGCGTTGAACCCGGGACAGCCTACAATGAGCAGTTCTTC
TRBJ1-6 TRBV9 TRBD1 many CASSAGQGRGSPLHF TGTGCCAGCAGCGCGGGACAGGGGAGAGGATCACCCCTCCACTTT
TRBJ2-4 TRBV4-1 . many CASSQGVGRNIQYF TGCGCCAGCAGCCAAGGCGTGGGCCGGAACATTCAGTACTTC
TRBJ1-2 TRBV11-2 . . CAISPDGGPYGDTF TGTGCCATCAGCCCGGACGGCGGTCCCTATGGCGACACCTTC
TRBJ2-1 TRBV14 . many CASSQDQGTSYNEQFF TGTGCCAGCAGCCAAGATCAGGGGACCTCCTACAATGAGCAGTTCTTC
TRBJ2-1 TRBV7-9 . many CASSLVQYEQFF TGTGCCAGCAGCTTAGTGCAGTATGAGCAGTTCTTC
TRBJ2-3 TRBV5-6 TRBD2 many CASSLVGAAGADTQYF TGTGCCAGCAGCTTGGTAGGGGCGGCGGGGGCAGATACGCAGTATTTT
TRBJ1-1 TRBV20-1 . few CCARDVAALPAEAFF TGCTGTGCTAGAGACGTAGCCGCACTACCCGCTGAAGCTTTCTTT
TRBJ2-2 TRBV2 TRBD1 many CASSETGGSNTGELFF TGTGCCAGCAGTGAGACAGGGGGCTCGAACACCGGGGAGCTGTTTTTT
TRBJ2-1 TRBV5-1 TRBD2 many CASSLWLLAGGPSEQFF TGCGCCAGCAGCTTGTGGCTACTAGCGGGAGGGCCCAGTGAGCAGTTCTTC
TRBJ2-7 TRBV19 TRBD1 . CAPPVKDRGLYEQYF TGTGCCCCCCCCGTAAAGGACAGGGGGTTGTACGAGCAGTACTTC
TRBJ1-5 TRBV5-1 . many CASSLGGTSNQPQHF TGCGCCAGCAGCTTGGGCGGGACTAGCAATCAGCCCCAGCATTTT
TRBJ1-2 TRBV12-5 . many CASGYSSHSKGYTF TGTGCTAGTGGCTACTCCTCCCATTCTAAGGGCTACACCTTC
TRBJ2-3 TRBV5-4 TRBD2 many CASSLLLRGVSTDTQYF TGTGCCAGCAGCTTACTTCTGCGGGGGGTTAGCACAGATACGCAGTATTTT
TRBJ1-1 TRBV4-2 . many CASSVVMNTEAFF TGTGCCAGCAGTGTGGTCATGAACACTGAAGCTTTCTTT